Sequencing of this T cell receptor (beta chain) was carried out in a study of blood T cell repertoires in COVID-19 (dated by TCRdb to 2020 to 2021). General notes on the study: Samples from collaborators originated in the United States, Italy and Spain and spanned both the acute and convalescent phases of COVID-19. The prospective study material was composed of cDNA or gDNA derived from T cells, B-cell-depleted T cells, or PBMCs. Subjects who had been exposed to COVID-19, were actively infected with it, or had recovered from it provided the deeply sampled blood TCRbeta repertoires that made up the dataset. The repertoires were made available in a free public database intended to serve as a resource for research on the immune response to SARS-CoV-2. Samples were obtained from the ongoing ImmuneRACE study (first 160 participants) and from over 1,000 subjects provided by 6 global collaborators. A de-identified subject ID, COVID-19 status, age in years and sex were almost always included in the sample metadata. Where HLA class I and class II types were available, the types were taken from metadata supplied by the sample provider, not from assay-based typing.

The study at large found these results: Clinical and demographic metadata were provided uncurated, with the amount varying by source and participant.

TCRbeta CDR3 regions were amplified from genomic DNA using the immunoSEQ Assay, a bias-controlled multiplex PCR. The authors' pipeline ran thus. Within the assay, amplification of reference gene primers was used to estimate how many nucleated cells each sample contained. To quantify the absolute abundance of each unique TCRbeta CDR3 rearrangement, sequence reads were collapsed and filtered. For each sample, productive Simpson clonality was calculated by taking the square root of Simpson's diversity index across productive rearrangements. TCRdb limited this immuneACCESS table to in-frame rearrangements with V and J called. A share of clones is missing; checked studies link under half to unresolved V genes, and the rest is unexplained. That table furnishes V, J and clone size, whereas the DNA furnished D and trimming. A total of tens of thousands of clones appear in this sample, roughly 87% of them only once. The ten top clones hold around 5.8% of the sample.

The collaborating institutions used their own protocols to collect whole blood in K2EDTA tubes. Collaborator samples were shipped for TCRbeta analysis as frozen whole blood, isolated PBMCs, or DNA extracted from either sample type. A remark on this clone: There is no known antigen for this receptor. Per-nucleotide qualities are absent, and no much larger clonotype sits a single base away.

The CDR3, cysteine through phenylalanine, is 14 amino acids long. CDR3 DNA only is kept here, 42 bases in frame from base 1. Based on the germline V gene (reference sequence), the CDR1 and CDR2 sequences are LNHDA and SQIVND. V loses 1 base, J loses 3 bases, and the germline ends lie 9 bases apart. This receptor chain uses TRBV19 and TRBJ1-2; the D gene cannot be resolved reliably. This clonotype was sampled from a woman between 45 and 65 years old with acute or convalescent COVID-19. Sequencing used peripheral blood. The DNA sequence is given as TGTGCCAGTAGTATAGGTGAAGCCTACTATGGCTACACCTTC. Translated, this gives CASSIGEAYYGYTF.